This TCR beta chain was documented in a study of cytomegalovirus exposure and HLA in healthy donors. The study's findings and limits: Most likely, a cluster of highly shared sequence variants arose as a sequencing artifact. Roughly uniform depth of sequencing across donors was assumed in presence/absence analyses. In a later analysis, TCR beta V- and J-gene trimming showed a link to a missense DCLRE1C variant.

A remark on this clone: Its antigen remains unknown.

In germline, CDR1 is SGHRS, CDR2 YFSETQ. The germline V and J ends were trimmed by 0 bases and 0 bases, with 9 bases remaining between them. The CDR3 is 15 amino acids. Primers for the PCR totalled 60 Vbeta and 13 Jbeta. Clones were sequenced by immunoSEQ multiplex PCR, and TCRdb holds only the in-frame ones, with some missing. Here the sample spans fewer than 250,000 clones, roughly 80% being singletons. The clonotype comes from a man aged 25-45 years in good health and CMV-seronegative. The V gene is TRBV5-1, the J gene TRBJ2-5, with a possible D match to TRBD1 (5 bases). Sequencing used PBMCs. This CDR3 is CASSLGGVHQETQYF. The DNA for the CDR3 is TGCGCCAGCAGCTTGGGGGGCGTTCACCAAGAGACCCAGTACTTC.